The clone carrying this TCR beta chain has a count of ten or more. This sample is drawn from a study of T cells after yellow fever vaccination. TCRdb itself ran the 5' RACE reads through MiXCR, one entry per CDR3 protein. The table includes around 27,000 distinct CDR3 sequences, nearly 4.5% detected once. The specimen was CD8+ T cells sorted from PBMCs, collected 5 days after the yellow fever booster vaccination. The TCR was taken from a man aged 25-45 years who received the YFV17D yellow fever vaccine.

The DNA for the CDR3 is TGCAGCGTTGAAGGGGACAGGGGGAGCTACGAGCAGTACTTC. Its protein is CSVEGDRGSYEQYF. The rearrangement uses TRBV29-1 and TRBJ2-7, with 11 nucleotides matching TRBD1. Germline trimming cut 1 base from V and 3 bases from J; bases unmatched to any gene: 2. This CDR3 spans 14 amino acids. Per germline, CDR1 SQVTM and CDR2 ANQGSEA.